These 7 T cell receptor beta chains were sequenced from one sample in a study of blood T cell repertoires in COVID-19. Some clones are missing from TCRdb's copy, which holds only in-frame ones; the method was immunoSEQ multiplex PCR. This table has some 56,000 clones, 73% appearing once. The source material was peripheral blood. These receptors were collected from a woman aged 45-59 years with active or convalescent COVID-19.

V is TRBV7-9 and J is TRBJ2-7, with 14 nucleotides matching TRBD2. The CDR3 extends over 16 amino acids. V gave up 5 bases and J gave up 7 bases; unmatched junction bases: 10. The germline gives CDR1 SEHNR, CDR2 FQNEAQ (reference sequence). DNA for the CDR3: TGTGCCAGCAGCCCCCCGGGACTAGCGGGAGCTGGGGAGCAGTACTTC. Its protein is CASSPPGLAGAGEQYF.

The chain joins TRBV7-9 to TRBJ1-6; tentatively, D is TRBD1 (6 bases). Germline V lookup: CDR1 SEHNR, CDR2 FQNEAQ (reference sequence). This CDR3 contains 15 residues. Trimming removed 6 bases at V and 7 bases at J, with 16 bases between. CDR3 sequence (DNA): TGTGCCAGCAGTATAGAAGGGACAAGGAATTCACCCCTCCACTTT. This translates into CASSIEGTRNSPLHF.

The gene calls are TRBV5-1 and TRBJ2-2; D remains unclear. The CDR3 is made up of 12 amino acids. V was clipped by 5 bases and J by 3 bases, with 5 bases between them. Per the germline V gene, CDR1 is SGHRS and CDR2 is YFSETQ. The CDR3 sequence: CASRRDTGELFF. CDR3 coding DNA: TGCGCCAGCAGGCGCGACACCGGGGAGCTGTTTTTT. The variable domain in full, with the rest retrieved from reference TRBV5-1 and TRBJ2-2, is KAGVTQTPRYLIKTRGQQVTLSCSPISGHRSVSWYQQTPGQGLQFLFEYFSETQRNKGNFPGRFSGRQFSNSRSEMNVSTLELGDSALYLCASRRDTGELFFGEGSRLTVL.

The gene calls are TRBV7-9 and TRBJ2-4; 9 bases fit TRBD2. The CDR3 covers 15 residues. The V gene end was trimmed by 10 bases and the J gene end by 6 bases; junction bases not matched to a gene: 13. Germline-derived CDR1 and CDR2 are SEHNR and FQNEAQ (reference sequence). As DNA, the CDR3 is TGTGCCACGGACCACGCGGGAGGGCCTTTAAACATTCAGTACTTC. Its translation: CATDHAGGPLNIQYF.

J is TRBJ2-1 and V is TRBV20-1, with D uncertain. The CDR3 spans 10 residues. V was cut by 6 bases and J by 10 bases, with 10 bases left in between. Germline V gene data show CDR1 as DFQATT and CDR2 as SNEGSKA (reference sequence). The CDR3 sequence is CSARRREQFF. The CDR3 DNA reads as TGCAGTGCCCGTCGGAGAGAGCAGTTCTTC.

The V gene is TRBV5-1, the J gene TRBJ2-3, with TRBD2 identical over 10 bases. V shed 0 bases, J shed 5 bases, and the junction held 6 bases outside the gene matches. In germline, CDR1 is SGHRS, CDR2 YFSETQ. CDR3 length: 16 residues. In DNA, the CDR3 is TGCGCCAGCAGCTTGGGTCTAGCGGGAGAGAAAGATACGCAGTATTTT. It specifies CASSLGLAGEKDTQYF.

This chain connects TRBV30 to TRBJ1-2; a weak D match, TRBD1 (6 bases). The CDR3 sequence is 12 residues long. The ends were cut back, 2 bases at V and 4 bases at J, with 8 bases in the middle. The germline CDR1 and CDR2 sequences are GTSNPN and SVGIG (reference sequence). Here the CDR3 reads CAWSTGTYGYTF. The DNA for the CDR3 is TGTGCCTGGAGTACAGGGACCTATGGCTACACCTTC.